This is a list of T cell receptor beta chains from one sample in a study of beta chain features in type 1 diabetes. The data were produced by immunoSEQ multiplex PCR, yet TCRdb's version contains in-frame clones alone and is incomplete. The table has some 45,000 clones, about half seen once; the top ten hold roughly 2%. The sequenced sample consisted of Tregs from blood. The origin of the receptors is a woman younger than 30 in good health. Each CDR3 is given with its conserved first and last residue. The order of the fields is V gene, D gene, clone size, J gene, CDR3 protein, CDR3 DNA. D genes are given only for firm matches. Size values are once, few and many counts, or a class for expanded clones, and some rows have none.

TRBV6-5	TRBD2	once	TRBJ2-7	CASSPPGREGYEQYF	TGTGCCAGCAGTCCCCCCGGGCGGGAGGGATACGAGCAGTACTTC
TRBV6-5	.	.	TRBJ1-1	CASSYDGLDTEAFF	TGTGCCAGCAGTTACGATGGGCTGGACACTGAAGCTTTCTTT
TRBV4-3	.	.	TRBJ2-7	CASSQQGGGAYEQYF	TGCGCCAGCAGCCAGCAGGGGGGAGGAGCCTACGAGCAGTACTTT
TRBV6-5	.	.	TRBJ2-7	CASSDTYEQYF	TGTGCCAGCAGTGACACCTACGAGCAGTACTTC
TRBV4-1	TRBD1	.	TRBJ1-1	CASSQDPGTGFLNTEAFF	TGCGCCAGCAGCCAAGATCCTGGGACAGGGTTTCTGAATACTGAAGCTTTCTTT
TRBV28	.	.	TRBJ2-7	CASSFGAYEQYF	TGTGCCAGCAGTTTCGGGGCCTACGAGCAGTACTTC
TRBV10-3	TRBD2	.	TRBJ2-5	CAIGGTSGSGETQYF	TGTGCCATCGGAGGGACTAGCGGGAGTGGAGAGACCCAGTACTTC
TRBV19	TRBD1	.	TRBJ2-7	CASSTNAGQGTYEQYF	TGTGCCAGTAGCACCAACGCGGGACAGGGTACCTACGAGCAGTACTTC
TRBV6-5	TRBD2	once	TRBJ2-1	CASSSGRASNNEQFF	TGTGCCAGCAGTAGCGGGAGGGCCTCCAACAATGAGCAGTTCTTC
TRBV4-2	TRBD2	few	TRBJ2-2	CASSQAAGGVTGELFF	TGTGCCAGCAGCCAAGCAGCGGGAGGGGTCACCGGGGAGCTGTTTTTT
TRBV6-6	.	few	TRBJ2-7	CASSWGRYEQYF	TGTGCCAGCAGTTGGGGGCGCTACGAGCAGTACTTC
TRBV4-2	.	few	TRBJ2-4	CASSQEGGRRKNIQYF	TGTGCCAGCAGCCAAGAGGGTGGGAGGCGTAAAAACATTCAGTACTTC
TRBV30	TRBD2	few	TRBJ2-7	CAWKTSGSYEQYF	TGTGCCTGGAAAACTAGCGGGAGCTACGAGCAGTACTTC
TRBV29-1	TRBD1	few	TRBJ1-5	CSAPGDRVRNQPQHF	TGCAGCGCCCCCGGGGACAGGGTGCGCAATCAGCCCCAGCATTTT
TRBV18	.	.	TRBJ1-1	CASSPLTGEAFF	TGTGCCAGCTCACCACTTACCGGTGAAGCTTTCTTT
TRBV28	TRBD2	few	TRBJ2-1	CASKRERIYNEQFF	TGTGCCAGCAAGCGGGAGCGAATCTACAATGAGCAGTTCTTC